These 9 T cell receptor beta chains were sequenced from one sample in a study of blood T cell repertoires in COVID-19. Produced via immunoSEQ multiplex PCR; TCRdb's table is partial and in-frame only. The data contain roughly 160,000 clones, about 80% of them seen just once; the ten biggest clones take up roughly 3.5%. Sequenced input: PBMCs or T cells enriched from blood (not recorded which). These receptors all come from a woman in her sixties who had recovered from COVID-19.

The CDR3 sequence is CASSPGTTGELFF. Here the CDR3 DNA reads TGCGCCAGCAGTCCGGGAACCACCGGGGAGCTGTTTTTT. This rearrangement joins TRBV10-1 to TRBJ2-2; tentative D call: TRBD2 (5 bases). This CDR3 has 13 amino acids. CDR1 and CDR2 (germline): WNHNN, SYGVQD (reference sequence). The V gene lost 5 bases and the J gene lost 4 bases, with 8 bases spanning the gap.

The chain employs TRBV30 and TRBJ2-3; 10 nucleotides agree with TRBD2. CDR1 and CDR2 from the germline V gene are GTSNPN and SVGIG (reference sequence). Losses at the gene ends were 1 base for V and 3 bases for J; bases not matched to a gene: 1. The CDR3 has 14 residues. CDR3 in DNA: TGTGCCTGGAGTGCGGGACTAGCGACAGATACGCAGTATTTT. It is translated as CAWSAGLATDTQYF. Based on the CDR3 plus reference TRBV30 and TRBJ2-3, the full variable domain is SQTIHQWPATLVQPVGSPLSLECTVEGTSNPNLYWYRQAAGRGLQLLFYSVGIGQISSEVPQNLSASRPQDRQFILSSKKLLLSDSGFYLCAWSAGLATDTQYFGPGTRLTVL.

The sample holds a few counts of this clone. V usage is TRBV10-3 and J usage is TRBJ1-5; possible D gene TRBD1, 5 bases. Germline CDR1 reads ENHRY; CDR2 reads SYGVKD. V was shortened by 1 base and J by 1 base, with 11 bases between the two germline ends. The length of the CDR3 is 16 residues. The CDR3 bases are TGTGCCATCAGTGAGTTTAGCAGGGCCAGCAATCAGCCCCAGCATTTT. Encoded protein: CAISEFSRASNQPQHF.

The rearrangement links TRBV2 to TRBJ2-3; 9 nucleotides align to TRBD2. CDR3 length equals 15 residues. CDR1 and CDR2 from the germline V gene are SNHLY and FYNNEI. V shed 4 bases and J 4 bases; nucleotides not matched to a gene: 6. In DNA form, the CDR3 reads TGTGCCAGCAGTGCGGGACTAGCCGGCGCAGATACGCAGTATTTT. It is translated as CASSAGLAGADTQYF.

The chain joins TRBV19 to TRBJ2-5; TRBD1 agrees at 7 bases. The germline gives CDR1 LNHDA, CDR2 SQIVND (reference sequence). This CDR3 comprises 14 residues. The V gene end was trimmed by 3 bases and the J gene end by 5 bases; junction bases not matched to a gene: 6. The CDR3 protein is CASSIKGAGETQYF. The CDR3 coding sequence is TGTGCCAGTAGTATTAAGGGGGCAGGGGAGACCCAGTACTTC.

The J gene is TRBJ1-6, the V gene TRBV9; tentatively, D is TRBD1 (5 bases). The germline CDR1 and CDR2 sequences are SGDLS and YYNGEE. Trimming stripped 2 bases from V and 11 bases from J, with 20 bases between. The CDR3 runs to 16 residues. The CDR3 sequence: CASSVGGDALRAPLHF. CDR3 bases: TGTGCCAGCAGCGTCGGGGGAGATGCCTTGAGAGCACCCCTCCACTTT.

The chain carries TRBV11-1 and TRBJ2-1; 7 bases line up with TRBD1. CDR1 is SGHAT, CDR2 FQDESV, per germline (reference sequence). J gave up 4 bases and V 6 bases, and 9 bases lay outside the gene matches. CDR3 size: 15 residues. The CDR3 region has the DNA TGTGCCAGCAGTTTGCCGGGACAGCCATACAATGAGCAGTTCTTC. This sequence encodes CASSLPGQPYNEQFF.

V usage is TRBV6-5 and J usage is TRBJ1-2, with D perhaps matching TRBD1 (6 bases). CDR3 length: 13 residues. V was pared by 6 bases and J by 4 bases, with 12 bases between. Germline CDR1 reads MNHEY; CDR2 reads SVGAGI. The CDR3 is CASSTGQFYGYTF. Written as DNA, the CDR3 is TGTGCCAGCAGCACCGGACAGTTCTATGGCTACACCTTC.

This chain joins TRBV3-1 (or the pseudogene TRBV3-2) and TRBJ1-4, with a possible D match to TRBD1 (6 bases). The V and J ends lost 4 bases and 8 bases respectively, with 17 bases between them. The germline CDR1 and CDR2 sequences are LGHDT and YNNKEL (reference sequence). This CDR3 is 15 amino acids long. In DNA, the CDR3 is TGTGCCAGCAGCCGACGAACAGGGTTTAACGAAAAACTGTTTTTT. Protein: CASSRRTGFNEKLFF.